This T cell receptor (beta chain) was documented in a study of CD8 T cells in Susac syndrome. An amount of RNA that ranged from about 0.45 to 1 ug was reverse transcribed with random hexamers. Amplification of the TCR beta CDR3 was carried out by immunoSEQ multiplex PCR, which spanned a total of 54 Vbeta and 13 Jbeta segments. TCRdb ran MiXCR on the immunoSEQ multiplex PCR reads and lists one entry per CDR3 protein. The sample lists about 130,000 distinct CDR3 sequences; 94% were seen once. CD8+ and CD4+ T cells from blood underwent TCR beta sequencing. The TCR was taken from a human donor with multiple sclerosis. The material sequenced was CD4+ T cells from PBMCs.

For the CDR3, the DNA is TGTGCCAGCAGTTCGCCAGGGGACCGGCTTTATAATGAGCAGTTCTTC. It is translated as CASSSPGDRLYNEQFF. The chain is built from TRBV27 and TRBJ2-1; a weak D match, TRBD1 (6 bases). The CDR3 is 16 amino acids. The V gene's germline CDR1 is MNHEY and CDR2 SMNVEV (reference sequence). The V gene lost 4 bases and the J gene lost 7 bases, with 20 bases spanning the gap.